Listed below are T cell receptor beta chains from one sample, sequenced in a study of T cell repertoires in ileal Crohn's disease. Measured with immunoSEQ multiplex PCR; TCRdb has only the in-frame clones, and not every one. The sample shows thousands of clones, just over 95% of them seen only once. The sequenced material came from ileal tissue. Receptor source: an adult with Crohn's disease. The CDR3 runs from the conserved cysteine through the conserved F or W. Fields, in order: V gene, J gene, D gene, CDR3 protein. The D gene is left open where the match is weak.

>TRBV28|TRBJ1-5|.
CASRMGHLNQPQHF
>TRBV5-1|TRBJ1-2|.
CASSLDPDGGYTF
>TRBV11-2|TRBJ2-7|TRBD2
CASSLSGGRYEQYF
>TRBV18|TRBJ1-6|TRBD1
CASSTGQGISPLHF
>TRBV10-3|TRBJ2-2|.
CAIKGTENTGELFF
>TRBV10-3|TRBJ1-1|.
CAISEDNAGVGAEAFF
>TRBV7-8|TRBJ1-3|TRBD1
CASSLFGGQGFGNTIYF
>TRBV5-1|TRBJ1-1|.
CASQISGDTEAFF
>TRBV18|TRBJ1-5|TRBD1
CASSRDRNLPQHF
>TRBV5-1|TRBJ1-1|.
CASSLRGGTEAFF
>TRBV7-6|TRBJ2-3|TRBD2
CASSSTSVSIDTQYF
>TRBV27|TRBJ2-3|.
CASSLFSPDTQYF
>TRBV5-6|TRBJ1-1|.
CASSLNINTEAFF
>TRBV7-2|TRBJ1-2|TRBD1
CASSLGHRGLEGYTF
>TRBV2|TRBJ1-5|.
CASSARRGGRMYSNQPQHF
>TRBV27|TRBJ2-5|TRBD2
CASSLYSSGRGETQYF
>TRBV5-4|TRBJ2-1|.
CASSFTYNEQFF
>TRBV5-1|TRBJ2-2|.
CASSFLDSSNTGELFF
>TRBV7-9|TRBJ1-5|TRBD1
CASSGDRNQPQHF
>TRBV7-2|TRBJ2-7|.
CASTLRTDRPLPEEQYF
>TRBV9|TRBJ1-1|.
CASSTQSQGVGTEAFF
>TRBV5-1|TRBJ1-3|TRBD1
CASSLGQVVGNTIYF
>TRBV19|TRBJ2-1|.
CASSIGRVNEQFF
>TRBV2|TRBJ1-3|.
CASRMGLGHTIYF
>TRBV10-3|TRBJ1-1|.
CAISDPGRGTEAFF
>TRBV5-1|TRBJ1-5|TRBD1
CASSLTGGNQPQHF